This T cell receptor beta chain was observed in a study of T cells in Graves' hyperthyroidism and ophthalmopathy. The CDR3 has 16 amino acids. Trimming took 4 bases from V and 0 from J, leaving 16 bases between them. CDR1 DFQATT and CDR2 SNEGSKA come from the germline V gene (reference sequence). Study conclusions and caveats: Model output signaled ophthalmopathy a median approximately 6 months ahead of onset.

This clonotype was detected a few times. The target antigen is unknown. From RNA transcripts, TCR beta CDR3 regions were amplified. RT-PCR in the first round (using the HTBI primer set) targeted the TCR CDR3. TCRdb called the multiplex PCR reads again in MiXCR, with one record for every CDR3 protein. The sample includes about 480,000 distinct CDR3 sequences, around 15% of them seen just once. In patients aged 18 to 65, hyperthyroidism was newly diagnosed, with duration under 2 months. Pregnant or lactating patients were excluded, as were those with uncontrolled infection or other autoimmune disease. Fresh peripheral blood, 8 to 10 ml of it, supplied the PBMCs.

Sequences were obtained from blood. This sequence was found in a woman between 18 and 30 years old with Graves' hyperthyroidism. The chain couples TRBV20-1 to TRBJ2-4; the D gene is possibly TRBD2 (5 bases). DNA of the CDR3: TGCAGTGCTACCCCGAGTAGAGGGTTAGCCAAAAACATTCAGTACTTC. Protein sequence: CSATPSRGLAKNIQYF.